The following is a T cell receptor beta chain sequence with its context. This sample is part of a study of blood T cell repertoires in COVID-19. Original data processing: Estimates of nucleated cell counts were drawn from the amplification of reference gene primers. Sequenced by immunoSEQ multiplex PCR; TCRdb stores in-frame clones only, minus some. V, J and clone size reflect that table, while D and trimming were determined from the DNA. The table has roughly 76,000 clones, 80% to 90% seen once. V shed 5 bases, J shed 8 bases, and the junction held 7 bases outside the gene matches. The CDR3 contains 13 residues. Looked up from germline, CDR1 is KGHSH and CDR2 is LQKENI.

This clonotype originated in a woman aged 50 to 60 with acute COVID-19. What was sequenced was PBMCs or T cells enriched from blood (not recorded which). The V and J genes are TRBV18 and TRBJ1-2, with TRBD1 matching over 8 bases. The CDR3 here is CASSVDREYGYTF. The CDR3 DNA reads as TGTGCCAGCTCAGTGGACAGGGAGTACGGCTACACCTTC.